Included here is one T cell receptor beta chain sequence, with context. It lacks a known antigen. It has no much larger one-base neighbor in the sample; base qualities were not kept. The trial excluded patients who had a history of autoimmune disease or who were on systemic immunosuppression. Peripheral blood for TCR sequencing was collected from all dose cohorts at baseline, on cycle 4 day 1, and on cycle 7 day 1. The samples were taken from a phase I, first-in-human, multicenter, open-label dose-escalation trial of ivuxolimab. Adults with locally advanced or metastatic melanoma, renal cell, hepatocellular, or head and neck squamous cell carcinoma were enrolled in the trial. CD4+ and CD8+ T cells were sorted separately from peripheral blood before TCR sequencing. This sample was included in a study of OX40 agonist ivuxolimab in advanced cancers. A note on the overall study: Ivuxolimab was an agonistic, fully human IgG2 monoclonal antibody directed against OX40 (CD134), a costimulatory receptor. Intravenous ivuxolimab was administered to patients every 2 weeks at six dose levels: 0.01, 0.1, 0.3, 1.5, 3 and 10 mg/kg. Of the 50 or so patients in dose escalation, 19 had hepatocellular carcinoma, roughly 15 had melanoma, 9 had renal cell carcinoma and 9 had head and neck cancer. In the dose-escalation cohort, approximately 82% of patients were male, and the mean age was roughly 56 years with a range of roughly 23 to 79. Prior anti-PD-1, anti-PD-L1 or anti-CTLA-4 therapy was permitted, and checkpoint inhibitors had been received by less than 45% of dose-escalation patients. Partial responses occurred in three dose-escalation patients, of whom one had hepatocellular carcinoma and two had cutaneous melanoma. The point of sequencing TCRbeta in the periphery was to test whether ivuxolimab changed TCR sequence diversity and drove clonal T-cell expansion. The monotherapy dose-escalation portion (N of about 49 patients) of the phase I ivuxolimab trial is reported in the paper. Results and caveats for the whole study, not just this receptor: In the 0.1-3.0 mg/kg groups, partial responders were among the patients with the lowest normalized peripheral clonal expansion, particularly in CD8+ T cells. At doses of 0.1 to 3.0 mg/kg, clonal expansion of both CD4+ and CD8+ blood T cells was observed from baseline to week 6. Low levels of normalized T-cell clonal expansion were also seen in some nonresponding patients. After ivuxolimab, more expanded clones were found on average in CD8+ T cells than in CD4+ T cells. Antigen specificity was not determined for the clonally expanded peripheral T cells.

From the germline V gene, CDR1 is SGHNT and CDR2 is YENEEA. V is pared back by 5 bases and J by 2 bases, with 9 bases lying between the germline termini. The CDR3 has 13 amino acids, counting the end cysteine and phenylalanine. This entry keeps only the CDR3 DNA: 39 bases, framed from base 1. Genomic DNA was extracted from sorted cells for sequencing of the TCRbeta CDR3 region. The immunoSEQ Assay was used for sequencing of TCRbeta CDR3 regions. Imported from immuneACCESS, the table was reduced by TCRdb to in-frame sequences with V and J called. These copies leave out some clones; in studies compared against another copy, an unresolved V gene accounts for under half, and the cause of the remainder is not known. The sample includes 150,000 to 180,000 clones, with 94% observed a single time. Around 0.28% of the sample rests with the top ten.

The V and J segments used are TRBV11-3 and TRBJ1-1; a tentative D call is TRBD1 (6 bases match). Here the sequenced sample was CD4+ or CD8+ T cells sorted from blood, taken in a trial of the OX40 agonist ivuxolimab. The sequence was collected from an adult with an advanced solid tumor such as melanoma, head and neck, liver or kidney cancer. CDR3 sequence: CASSQGGNTEAFF. The base sequence is TGTGCCAGCAGCCAAGGGGGAAACACTGAAGCTTTCTTT.